This TCR beta chain originates from a study of shared clonotypes between healthy human individuals. At the level of the study: CD8 memory received one plate per donor, CD8 naive two, CD4 memory three and CD4 naive three.

Study observations and caveats: Limited genetic and exposure-history diversity came from having few donors. Shared clonotypes: approximately 5% naive CD4, roughly 3.5% naive CD8, around 2.2% memory CD4, 0.4% to 0.45% memory CD8.

This CDR3 contains 16 residues. Trimming took 1 base from V and 0 from J, leaving 9 bases between them. CDR1 MNHNY and CDR2 SVGAGI come from the germline V gene (reference sequence). Remarks on this clone: Its antigen remains unidentified.

Assay: immunoSEQ multiplex PCR; the TCRdb copy retains only in-frame clones and omits some. Of some 790,000 clones in the sample, 55% to 75% were seen once. The V gene is TRBV6-6, the J gene TRBJ2-2; D might be TRBD2 (5 bases). Sequenced material: memory CD4+ T cells sorted from blood. Documented subset: CD45RA-negative fraction. The receptor was isolated from a woman aged 30 to 39 in good health. The CDR3 here is CASSYLAPTNTGELFF. CDR3 in DNA: TGTGCCAGCAGTTACTTAGCGCCGACGAACACCGGGGAGCTGTTTTTT.